The rows below give T cell receptor beta chains drawn from one sample of a study of blood T cell repertoires in COVID-19. The method was immunoSEQ multiplex PCR; TCRdb's version includes in-frame clones alone and lacks a portion of them. Of over 120,000 clones in the sample, 70% to 90% were seen once. Input material: peripheral blood. Receptors were obtained from a man in his 70s with acute or convalescent COVID-19. Each CDR3 is given with its conserved first and last residue. D genes are given only for firm matches. The size field is filled for only some rows; it gives once, few, many or a size class.

v_gene: TRBV5-1
abundance: once
j_gene: TRBJ2-3
d_gene: NA
CDR3aa: CASSLPATVTQNTDTQYF
CDR3nt: TGCGCCAGCAGCTTACCTGCGACAGTGACCCAGAACACAGATACGCAGTATTTT

v_gene: TRBV5-1
abundance: NA
j_gene: TRBJ1-1
d_gene: NA
CDR3aa: CASSLLFAANTEAFF
CDR3nt: TGCGCCAGCAGCTTGCTATTTGCGGCGAACACTGAAGCTTTCTTT

v_gene: TRBV7-8
abundance: NA
j_gene: TRBJ2-6
d_gene: NA
CDR3aa: CASSPLSGANVLTF
CDR3nt: TGTGCCAGCAGCCCACTCTCTGGGGCCAACGTCCTGACTTTC

v_gene: TRBV11-2
abundance: NA
j_gene: TRBJ2-3
d_gene: NA
CDR3aa: CASSWLSGTDTQYF
CDR3nt: TGTGCCAGCAGCTGGCTTAGCGGCACAGATACGCAGTATTTT

v_gene: TRBV7-8
abundance: once
j_gene: TRBJ2-7
d_gene: NA
CDR3aa: CASSLVGSYSSYEQYF
CDR3nt: TGTGCCAGCAGCTTAGTGGGCTCCTACAGCTCCTACGAGCAGTACTTC

v_gene: TRBV7-9
abundance: NA
j_gene: TRBJ2-3
d_gene: TRBD2
CDR3aa: CASSLGSSGGADTQYF
CDR3nt: TGTGCCAGCAGCTTAGGCTCTAGCGGGGGGGCAGATACGCAGTATTTT

v_gene: TRBV11-2
abundance: NA
j_gene: TRBJ2-7
d_gene: TRBD1
CDR3aa: CASSLETGVHEQYF
CDR3nt: TGTGCCAGCAGCCTTGAGACAGGGGTCCACGAGCAGTACTTC

v_gene: TRBV6-5
abundance: NA
j_gene: TRBJ2-2
d_gene: NA
CDR3aa: CASSSVTVVGELFF
CDR3nt: TGTGCCAGCAGTTCGGTCACGGTCGTCGGGGAGCTGTTTTTT

v_gene: TRBV18
abundance: NA
j_gene: TRBJ2-7
d_gene: TRBD1
CDR3aa: CASSPRQGSASDYEQYF
CDR3nt: TGTGCCAGCTCACCGCGACAGGGGTCCGCTTCCGATTACGAGCAGTACTTC

v_gene: TRBV11-2
abundance: NA
j_gene: TRBJ2-5
d_gene: NA
CDR3aa: CASSFFGQDKETQYF
CDR3nt: TGTGCCAGCAGCTTTTTCGGTCAAGACAAAGAGACCCAGTACTTC

v_gene: TRBV23-1
abundance: NA
j_gene: TRBJ1-1
d_gene: NA
CDR3aa: CASTQTHQGIF
CDR3nt: TGCGCCAGCACCCAAACACACCAGGGGATCTTT

v_gene: TRBV5-1
abundance: NA
j_gene: TRBJ1-1
d_gene: TRBD1
CDR3aa: CASSQGGGAEAFF
CDR3nt: TGCGCCAGCAGCCAAGGAGGGGGCGCGGAAGCTTTCTTT

v_gene: TRBV7-8
abundance: NA
j_gene: TRBJ2-6
d_gene: TRBD2
CDR3aa: CASSLPGLAGNGANVLTF
CDR3nt: TGTGCCAGCAGCTTACCGGGACTAGCGGGTAATGGGGCCAACGTCCTGACTTTC

v_gene: TRBV6-5
abundance: few
j_gene: TRBJ1-2
d_gene: NA
CDR3aa: CASSYSLQGDYGYTF
CDR3nt: TGTGCCAGCAGTTACTCGTTACAGGGAGACTATGGCTACACCTTC